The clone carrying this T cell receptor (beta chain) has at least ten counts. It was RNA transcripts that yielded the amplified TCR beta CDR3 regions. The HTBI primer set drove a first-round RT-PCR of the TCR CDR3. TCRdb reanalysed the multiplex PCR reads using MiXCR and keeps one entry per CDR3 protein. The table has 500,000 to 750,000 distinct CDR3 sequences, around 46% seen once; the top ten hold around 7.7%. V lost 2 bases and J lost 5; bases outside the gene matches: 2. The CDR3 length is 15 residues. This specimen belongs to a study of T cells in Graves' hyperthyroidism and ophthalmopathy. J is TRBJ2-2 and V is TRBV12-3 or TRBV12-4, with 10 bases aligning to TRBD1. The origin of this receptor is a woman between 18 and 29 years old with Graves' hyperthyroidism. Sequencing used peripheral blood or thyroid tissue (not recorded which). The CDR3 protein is CASSLWTGGTGELFF. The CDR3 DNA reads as TGTGCCAGCAGTTTATGGACAGGGGGGACCGGGGAGCTGTTTTTT.